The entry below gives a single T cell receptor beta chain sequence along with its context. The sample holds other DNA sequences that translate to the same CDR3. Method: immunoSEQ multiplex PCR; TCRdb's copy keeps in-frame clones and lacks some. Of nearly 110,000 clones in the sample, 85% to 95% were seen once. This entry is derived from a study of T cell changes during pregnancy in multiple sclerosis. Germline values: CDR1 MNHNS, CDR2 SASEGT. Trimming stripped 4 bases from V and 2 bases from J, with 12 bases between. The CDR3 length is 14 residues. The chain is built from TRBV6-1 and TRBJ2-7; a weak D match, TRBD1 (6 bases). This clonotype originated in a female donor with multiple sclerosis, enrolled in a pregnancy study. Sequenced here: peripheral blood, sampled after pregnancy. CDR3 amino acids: CASSVRGETYEQYF. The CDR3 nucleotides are TGTGCCAGCAGTGTCAGGGGCGAAACCTACGAGCAGTACTTC.